The 25 T cell receptor beta chains listed next were all sequenced from one sample in a study of vaccination and CD4 T cells after COVID-19 (dated by TCRdb to between 2021 and 2024). The intended sense of this specimen's treatment or condition label: approximately nine-day PBMC culture with coronavirus spike peptide pools or control peptides (ViraFEST assay). The library was prepared using PCR. Data came from an Illumina iSeq 100. At the Johns Hopkins FTIC core, DNA from the cultured CD4+ T cells underwent TCR sequencing with the Oncomine TCR Beta short-read assay. In TCRdb, the public reads were trimmed at Q25 with fastp and aligned with MiXCR, with productive beta chains retained. A single entry per CDR3 protein holds the most common genes and DNA from its merged rows. In all, the sample holds 15,000 to 20,000 distinct CDR3 sequences, and roughly 56% of those were seen once. The ten largest clonotypes hold roughly a tenth of the sample.

These receptors have no known antigen. What was sequenced was CD4+ T cells from blood, cultured in vitro. The receptor set was obtained from a human donor who had recovered from COVID-19.

The chain employs TRBV20-1 and TRBJ1-5, with D perhaps TRBD1 (6 bases). Germline CDR1 is DFQATT and CDR2 is SNEGSKA (reference sequence). CDR3 length: 14 residues. V gave up 6 bases and J gave up 4 bases, with 16 bases separating them. In DNA form, the CDR3 reads TGCAGTGCCACGGGGGGGCGCAGAAATCAGCCCCAGCATTTT. It translates to CSATGGRRNQPQHF.

This clonotype was observed a handful of times. The V call is TRBV15, the J call TRBJ2-1, with D unclear. V lost 1 base and J lost 7, with 11 bases in between. The V gene's germline CDR1 is LNHNV and CDR2 YYDKDF (reference sequence). The CDR3 is made up of 14 amino acids. The CDR3 DNA sequence: TGTGCCACCAGCAGAGGATTCGCGGAAAATGAGCAGTTCTTC. Its protein is CATSRGFAENEQFF.

The chain joins TRBV5-1 to TRBJ2-7, with 7 nucleotides matching TRBD1. The length of the CDR3 is 15 residues. V gave up 0 bases and J gave up 2 bases; unmatched junction bases: 5. The germline V gene encodes CDR1 SGHRS and CDR2 YFSETQ. The CDR3 region is CASSLGGQRTYEQYF. The CDR3 DNA sequence: TGCGCCAGCAGCTTGGGGGGACAGCGGACCTACGAGCAGTACTTC.

A few counts support this clonotype. This chain links TRBV29-1 with TRBJ1-4, with TRBD1 matching 8 bases. CDR1 and CDR2 from the germline V gene are SQVTM and ANQGSEA. J was trimmed by 10 bases and V by 4 bases; bases with no gene match: 5. The CDR3 extends over 12 amino acids. CDR3 sequence: CSVAGGPGKLFF. CDR3 coding DNA: TGCAGCGTTGCAGGGGGCCCGGGAAAACTGTTTTTT.

The chain employs TRBV20-1 and TRBJ1-3; a weak D match, TRBD1 (5 bases). The CDR3 is 14 residues long. V gave up 3 bases and J gave up 2 bases, with 11 bases separating them. Germline V gene sequence: CDR1 DFQATT, CDR2 SNEGSKA (reference sequence). CDR3 DNA sequence: TGCAGTGCTAGTTGGGGGGGTGCTGGAAACACCATATATTTT. It encodes CSASWGGAGNTIYF.

This clonotype was observed a few times. The chain combines TRBV12-3 or TRBV12-4 with TRBJ1-2; D may be TRBD1 (5 bases). The ends were cut back, 6 bases at V and 1 base at J, with 12 bases in the middle. This CDR3 is built from 14 residues. The CDR3 region is CASSPAGSNYGYTF. The CDR3, as DNA: TGTGCCAGCAGCCCGGCAGGGAGTAACTATGGCTACACCTTC.

Here the CDR3 DNA reads TGTGCCACCAGCAGGGAACTTCCCGGGACAGGGGGAGATGAGCAGTTCTTC. It codes for CATSRELPGTGGDEQFF. The chain recombines TRBV15 with TRBJ2-1; 11 nucleotides match TRBD1. V shed 3 bases, J shed 8 bases, and the junction held 12 bases outside the gene matches. The CDR3 length is 17 residues. CDR1 LNHNV and CDR2 YYDKDF come from the germline V gene (reference sequence).

The rearrangement joins TRBV10-3 to TRBJ2-7; D is tentatively TRBD1 or TRBD2 (5 bases each). The CDR3 is made up of 13 amino acids. Trimming took 6 bases from V and 6 from J, leaving 15 bases between them. Germline V gives CDR1 ENHRY, CDR2 SYGVKD. The CDR3 reads CAIRSGGVREQYF. Here the CDR3 DNA reads TGTGCCATCAGGTCTGGGGGAGTACGCGAGCAGTACTTC.

The chain combines TRBV27 with TRBJ2-3, with 8 bases lining up with TRBD2. Germline V lookup: CDR1 MNHEY, CDR2 SMNVEV (reference sequence). V dropped 2 bases and J dropped 11; count of bases not matched to a gene: 15. The CDR3 runs to 16 residues. The CDR3 sequence is CASSLQAGVSQMGQYF. The CDR3 nucleotides are TGTGCCAGCAGTTTACAAGCGGGAGTATCACAGATGGGGCAGTATTTT.

This clonotype was found a few times. V usage is TRBV6-5 and J usage is TRBJ1-1; D uncertain. CDR1 and CDR2 from the germline V gene are MNHEY and SVGAGI. V shed 2 bases and J shed 4 bases, with 8 bases lying between them. CDR3 length: 13 amino acids. The CDR3 region has the DNA TGTGCCAGCAGTTACCTGACCGTCACTGAAGCTTTCTTT. Translating it yields CASSYLTVTEAFF.

The V call is TRBV5-4, the J call TRBJ1-2, with a weak D call TRBD1 (6 bases). The V and J ends lost 4 bases and 12 bases respectively, with 16 bases between them. This CDR3 spans 12 amino acids. Germline V gene data show CDR1 as SGHNT and CDR2 as YYREEE (reference sequence). The CDR3 nucleotides are TGTGCCAGCAGCCTCCCACAGGGTGGTAACACCTTC. Translation: CASSLPQGGNTF. Variable domain in full (rest from reference TRBV5-4 and TRBJ1-2): ETGVTQSPTHLIKTRGQQVTLRCSSQSGHNTVSWYQQALGQGPQFIFQYYREEENGRGNFPPRFSGLQFPNYSSELNVNALELDDSALYLCASSLPQGGNTFGSGTRLTVV.

Sample share makes this clonotype large. V gene TRBV20-1 combines with J gene TRBJ1-2, with 7 nucleotides matching TRBD1. CDR1 and CDR2 from the germline V gene are DFQATT and SNEGSKA (reference sequence). This CDR3 spans 13 amino acids. V lost 6 bases and J lost 5; bases outside the gene matches: 9. The CDR3 sequence: CSAKTGTAYGYTF. The CDR3 bases are TGCAGTGCCAAAACTGGGACAGCTTATGGCTACACCTTC.

In this sample, this clonotype turned up once. This chain connects TRBV27 to TRBJ1-1; TRBD1 aligns across 8 bases. J gave up 9 bases and V 8 bases, and 11 bases lay outside the gene matches. Germline V gene data show CDR1 as MNHEY and CDR2 as SMNVEV (reference sequence). CDR3 length equals 13 residues. CDR3 nucleotides: TGTGCCAGCGCATTCTCAGGGGGCGGGAAAGCTTTCTTT. It is translated as CASAFSGGGKAFF.

This chain uses TRBV27 with TRBJ1-2; D gene uncertain. CDR3 length: 13 amino acids. Per germline, CDR1 MNHEY and CDR2 SMNVEV (reference sequence). V was shortened by 8 bases and J by 5 bases, with 15 bases between the two germline ends. The CDR3 DNA is TGTGCCAGCGGTAGGGCGGATGTGTATGGCTACACCTTC. It translates to CASGRADVYGYTF.

The chain joins TRBV27 to TRBJ1-2, with D possibly TRBD1 on 5 matching bases. Looked up from germline, CDR1 is MNHEY and CDR2 is SMNVEV (reference sequence). The ends were cut back, 6 bases at V and 4 bases at J, with 18 bases in the middle. The CDR3 contains 15 residues. The CDR3 region is CASSPPGGNLYGYTF. The CDR3 DNA reads TGTGCCAGCAGCCCCCCCGGGGGGAACCTCTATGGCTACACCTTC.

The gene calls are TRBV5-1 and TRBJ1-1; TRBD1 aligns across 7 bases. Germline lookup yields CDR1 SGHRS and CDR2 YFSETQ. CDR3 size: 13 residues. The junction had 3 bases not matched to a gene; V was cut back by 7 bases and J by 0 bases. The CDR3 reads CASQGQLNTEAFF. In DNA form, the CDR3 reads TGCGCCAGCCAGGGACAGTTGAACACTGAAGCTTTCTTT.

V and J are TRBV19 and TRBJ2-5; 7 nucleotides match TRBD1. Unmatched junction bases numbered 6, after V lost 0 bases and J lost 2 bases. The V gene's germline CDR1 is LNHDA and CDR2 SQIVND (reference sequence). The CDR3 has 16 residues. This CDR3 is CASSIDGETGQETQYF. The CDR3 bases are TGTGCCAGTAGTATAGATGGAGAGACAGGGCAAGAGACCCAGTACTTC.

The genes are TRBV6-1 and TRBJ2-7; the match to TRBD1 covers 8 bases. Looked up from germline, CDR1 is MNHNS and CDR2 is SASEGT. J was trimmed by 5 bases and V by 5 bases; bases with no gene match: 2. This CDR3 region has 12 residues. Written as DNA, the CDR3 is TGTGCCAGCAGTCCACAGGGGGACGAGCAGTACTTC. Translating gives CASSPQGDEQYF.

The chain employs TRBV18 and TRBJ2-5; D perhaps matches TRBD1 (5 bases). Germline CDR1 KGHSH, CDR2 LQKENI. This CDR3 is built from 13 residues. Trimming took 3 bases from V and 2 from J, leaving 7 bases between them. In DNA, the CDR3 is TGTGCCAGCTCACCTACAGGACAAGAGACCCAGTACTTC. This encodes CASSPTGQETQYF.

The chain uses TRBV6-1 and TRBJ1-2, with D possibly being TRBD1 (5 bases). V lost 5 bases to trimming and J lost 4 bases, with 20 bases between them. The CDR3 covers 16 residues. Germline-derived CDR1 and CDR2 are MNHNS and SASEGT. For the CDR3, the DNA is TGTGCCAGCAGTCAATCCGGGGAGGGGACCGGCTATGGCTACACCTTC. It specifies CASSQSGEGTGYGYTF.

Details on this clonotype: At one boundary the junction diverges from the germline segment, which might be a read error. This sequence joins TRBV4-3 and TRBJ1-2; weak D call: TRBD1 (6 bases). Looked up from germline, CDR1 is LGHNA and CDR2 is YSLEER. The CDR3 consists of 17 residues. The CDR3 loop reads CVSSQDRRGTRNYGYTF. CDR3 nucleotide sequence: TGCGTCAGCAGCCAAGATCGCCGTGGGACACGAAACTATGGCTACACCTTC.

The chain has TRBV10-1 and TRBJ2-1; D is undetermined. The CDR3 is 14 amino acids. Looked up from germline, CDR1 is WNHNN and CDR2 is SYGVQD (reference sequence). Deletions cut 3 bases from V and 4 bases from J, with 10 bases between. CDR3 DNA sequence: TGCGCCAGCAGTGACGATGGAGCTTACAATGAGCAGTTCTTC. Translation: CASSDDGAYNEQFF.

The gene calls are TRBV5-8 and TRBJ1-2; 8 positions match TRBD1. Trimming took 3 bases from V and 4 from J; bases not matched to a gene: 14. This CDR3 has 17 amino acids. Germline V gene sequence: CDR1 SGHTS, CDR2 YDEGEE. Written as DNA, the CDR3 is TGTGCCAGCAGCTCCGAAGGCTGGACAGGGTTATTCTATGGCTACACCTTC. Amino acid sequence: CASSSEGWTGLFYGYTF.

The chain carries TRBV27 and TRBJ2-7, with 12 positions matching TRBD2. CDR1 and CDR2 (germline): MNHEY, SMNVEV (reference sequence). There are 15 residues in the CDR3. The junction had 2 bases not matched to a gene; V was cut back by 4 bases and J by 1 base. The CDR3 DNA sequence: TGTGCCAGCAGTTGGACTAGCGGGGATTCCTACGAGCAGTACTTC. Encoded protein: CASSWTSGDSYEQYF.

This clonotype was found a few times. The V call is TRBV12-5, the J call TRBJ2-3; 9 bases fit TRBD2. Trimming removed 5 bases from V and 0 bases from J; junction bases left unmatched: 9. Germline V gene lookup returns CDR1 LGHNT and CDR2 FRNRAP. The CDR3 consists of 17 residues. The CDR3 sequence is CASGGASGRRSTDTQYF. As DNA, the CDR3 is TGTGCTAGTGGTGGGGCCAGCGGGAGGCGGAGCACAGATACGCAGTATTTT. The full variable domain, with the rest looked up from reference TRBV12-5 and TRBJ2-3, is DARVTQTPRHKVTEMGQEVTMRCQPILGHNTVFWYRQTMMQGLELLAYFRNRAPLDDSGMPKDRFSAEMPDATLATLKIQPSEPRDSAVYFCASGGASGRRSTDTQYFGPGTRLTVL.